This T cell receptor (beta chain) was captured in a study of shared clonotypes between healthy human individuals. Findings of the study overall: The generation probabilities recorded for non-shared clonotypes fell below those of clonotypes shared by all four donors. Larger estimated richness was generally seen in naive subsets than in memory subsets.

Generated by immunoSEQ multiplex PCR, the TCRdb table keeps only in-frame clones and is missing some. In the table there are over 2 million clones, under 95% of which are singletons. The study drew its donors from healthy HIV-negative adults without recent acute infections or vaccinations. Adult Caucasians living in Nashville, Tennessee made up all of the donors. The V gene's germline CDR1 is MDHEN and CDR2 SYDVKM. V lost 3 bases to trimming and J lost 3 bases, with 18 bases between them. The CDR3 totals 16 residues. About this clone: Its antigen is unidentified.

The V call is TRBV28, the J call TRBJ2-7; D possibly corresponds to TRBD1 (7 bases). This TCR derives from a young man in good health. Some clones in this sample may be carry-over from other donors' samples. The sample was naive CD4+ T cells from PBMCs. The subset is: CD45RA+ positively selected. The DNA of the CDR3 is TGTGCCAGCAGTTTCCCCCGCAGGGGGGTATACTACGAGCAGTACTTC. Amino acids: CASSFPRRGVYYEQYF. The entire variable domain, with the rest obtained from reference TRBV28 and TRBJ2-7, is as follows: DVKVTQSSRYLVKRTGEKVFLECVQDMDHENMFWYRQDPGLGLRLIYFSYDVKMKEKGDIPEGYSVSREKKERFSLILESASTNQTSMYLCASSFPRRGVYYEQYFGPGTRLTVT.